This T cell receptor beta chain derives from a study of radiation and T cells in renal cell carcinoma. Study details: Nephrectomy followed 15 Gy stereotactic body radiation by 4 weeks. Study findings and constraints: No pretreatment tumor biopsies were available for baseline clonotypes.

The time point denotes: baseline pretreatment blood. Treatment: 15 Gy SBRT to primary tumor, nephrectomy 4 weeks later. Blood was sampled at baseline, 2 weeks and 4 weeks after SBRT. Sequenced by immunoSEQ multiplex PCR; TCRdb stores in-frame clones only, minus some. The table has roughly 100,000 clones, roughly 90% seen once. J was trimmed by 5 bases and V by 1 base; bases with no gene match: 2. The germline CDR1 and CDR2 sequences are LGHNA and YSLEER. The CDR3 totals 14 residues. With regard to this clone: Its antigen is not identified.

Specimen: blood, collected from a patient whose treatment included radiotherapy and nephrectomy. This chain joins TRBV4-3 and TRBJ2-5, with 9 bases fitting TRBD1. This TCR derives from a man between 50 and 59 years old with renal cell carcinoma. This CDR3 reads CASSQGQGGETQYF. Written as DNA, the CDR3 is TGCGCCAGCAGCCAAGGACAGGGGGGGGAGACCCAGTACTTC.